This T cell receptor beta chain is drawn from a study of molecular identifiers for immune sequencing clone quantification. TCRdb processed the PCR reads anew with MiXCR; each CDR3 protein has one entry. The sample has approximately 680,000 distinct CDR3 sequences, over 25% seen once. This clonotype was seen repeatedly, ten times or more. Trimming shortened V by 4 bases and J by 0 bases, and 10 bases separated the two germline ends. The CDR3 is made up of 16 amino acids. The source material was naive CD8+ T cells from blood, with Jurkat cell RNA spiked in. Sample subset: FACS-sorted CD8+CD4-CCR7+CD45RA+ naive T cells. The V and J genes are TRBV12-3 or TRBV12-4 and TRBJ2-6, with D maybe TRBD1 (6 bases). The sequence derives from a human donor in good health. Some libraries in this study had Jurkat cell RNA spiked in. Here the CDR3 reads CASSSGQISGANVLTF. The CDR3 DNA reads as TGTGCCAGCAGTTCGGGACAAATCTCTGGGGCCAACGTCCTGACTTTC.